The present T cell receptor (beta chain) was sequenced within a study of CD4 and CD8 cells across lung adenocarcinoma regions. From germline, CDR1 is WSHSY and CDR2 SAAADI. The CDR3 length is 13 residues. The V and J ends lost 8 bases and 8 bases respectively, with 16 bases between them. This clonotype occurred once. TCRdb analysed the PCR reads with MiXCR anew, one entry per CDR3 protein. The sample includes about 7,300 distinct CDR3 sequences, roughly 42% of them seen just once. Localized lung adenocarcinoma, a non-small cell lung cancer, affected the donors. The sequenced sample consisted of CD8+ T cells from the center of a lung tumor. The rearrangement links TRBV10-2 to TRBJ2-1; unclear D gene. The sequence was obtained from a male donor with lung adenocarcinoma. The CD4 and CD8 labels of this study may be unreliable. The CDR3 reads CASLSADGDEQFF. CDR3 in DNA: TGCGCCAGCCTTTCGGCAGATGGGGATGAGCAGTTCTTC.